This entry lists 2 T cell receptor beta chains sequenced from one sample in a study of beta chain features in type 1 diabetes. The study, taken as a whole, reports: Among all four CD4+ subsets, Type 1 diabetes patients had TCRB CDR3s that were moderately but significantly shorter.

All of the isolated RNA was reverse transcribed, so expressed TCRB transcripts were sequenced. Some clones are missing from TCRdb's copy, which holds only in-frame ones; the method was immunoSEQ multiplex PCR. The sample records 240,000 or so clones, around 13% being singletons. These receptors lack a known antigen. Input material: naive CD4+ T cells from blood. The receptor source for this set is a man aged 25-45 years with type 1 diabetes.

A word on this clone: Other DNA sequences in the sample encode the same CDR3. V is TRBV7-2 and J is TRBJ1-5, with D unresolved. The CDR3 totals 13 residues. V dropped 5 bases and J dropped 4 bases, with 9 bases sitting between them. Germline CDR1 is SGHTA and CDR2 is FQGNSA. The chain's CDR3 is CASSLSSNQPQHF. The CDR3 DNA is TGTGCCAGCAGCCTATCGAGTAATCAGCCCCAGCATTTT.

The rearrangement links TRBV5-1 to TRBJ1-5; TRBD1 matches at 9 bases. The V segment lost 1 base and the J segment 7 bases; nucleotides outside the gene matches: 9. This CDR3 region has 16 residues. CDR1 and CDR2 from the germline V gene are SGHRS and YFSETQ. CDR3 nucleotide sequence: TGCGCCAGCAGCTTGATGGGGACAGGGCAGGGGCAGCCCCAGCATTTT. Its protein product is CASSLMGTGQGQPQHF. Full variable domain (outside the CDR3, taken from reference TRBV5-1 and TRBJ1-5): KAGVTQTPRYLIKTRGQQVTLSCSPISGHRSVSWYQQTPGQGLQFLFEYFSETQRNKGNFPGRFSGRQFSNSRSEMNVSTLELGDSALYLCASSLMGTGQGQPQHFGDGTRLSIL.